The 21 T cell receptor beta chains below come from one sample, sequenced in a study of regulatory T cells in long-lasting Graves disease. Time point here: persistent/refractory GD, antithyroid drugs over 5 years with positive TRAb. The TCR library was made from RNA that had been extracted from PBMCs in TRIzol. CDR3 regions were amplified by Arm-PCR using iRepertoire HTBI primers to build TCR beta libraries. TCRdb called the multiplex PCR reads again in MiXCR, with one record for every CDR3 protein. The top ten clones hold approximately 27% of a sample with some 330,000 distinct CDR3 sequences, roughly 24% of them seen once. The material was peripheral blood mononuclear cells (PBMCs), obtained when the disease was refractory, from a patient treated with antithyroid drugs. Receptors originate from a woman aged 35 to 49 with Graves disease.

The V and J genes are TRBV6-1 and TRBJ1-5, with D tentatively TRBD1 (5 bases). V lost 8 bases to trimming and J lost 0 bases, with 11 bases between them. The CDR3 is 14 amino acids. Per the germline V gene, CDR1 is MNHNS and CDR2 is SASEGT. CDR3 sequence reads: CASLGLDSNQPQHF. The DNA for the CDR3 is TGTGCCAGCCTGGGGCTGGATAGCAATCAGCCCCAGCATTTT.

In its sample, this clonotype was seen many times. The J gene is TRBJ1-1, the V gene TRBV29-1; 7 bases agree with TRBD1. Germline V gene lookup returns CDR1 SQVTM and CDR2 ANQGSEA. The junction had 8 bases not matched to a gene; V was cut back by 8 bases and J by 2 bases. There are 13 residues in the CDR3. CDR3 residues: CSINDRVNTEAFF. The CDR3 nucleotides are TGCAGCATCAACGACAGGGTCAACACTGAAGCTTTCTTT.

V usage is TRBV5-1 and J usage is TRBJ2-7; D is possibly TRBD2 (6 bases). The germline V gene has CDR1 SGHRS and CDR2 YFSETQ. The CDR3 length is 16 residues. V shed 2 bases and J shed 0 bases, with 15 bases lying between them. CDR3 bases: TGCGCCAGCAGCTTTCGGGCGGGGAAGAGCTCCTACGAGCAGTACTTC. This codes for CASSFRAGKSSYEQYF.

This chain joins TRBV10-2 and TRBJ2-7, with D tentatively TRBD1 or TRBD2 (7 bases each). Germline-derived CDR1 and CDR2 are WSHSY and SAAADI. Trimming cost V 7 bases and J 4 bases, with 44 bases left between them. The CDR3 has 23 residues. CDR3 protein: CASIGQTKWRGIAGPGGVYEQYF. In DNA, the CDR3 is TGCGCCAGCATTGGACAGACGAAGTGGCGCGGGATAGCGGGCCCAGGGGGGGTTTACGAGCAGTACTTC.

The sample holds many counts of this clonotype. CDR3 loop: CASKQNSYEQYF. In nucleotides, the CDR3 is TGTGCCAGCAAACAGAATTCCTACGAGCAGTACTTC. The V gene is TRBV2, the J gene TRBJ2-7; no clear D gene. Trimming left V 7 bases short and J 1 base short, with 8 bases between. This CDR3 spans 12 amino acids. The germline gives CDR1 SNHLY, CDR2 FYNNEI.

The genes are TRBV20-1 and TRBJ1-3; 7 nucleotides line up with TRBD1. This CDR3 is 14 amino acids long. Germline CDR1 is DFQATT and CDR2 is SNEGSKA (reference sequence). V trimming: 6 bases; J trimming: 4 bases; junction bases outside the gene matches: 9. CDR3 DNA sequence: TGCAGTGCAAGACAGGGTCAGATGGGAAACACCATATATTTT. Translating it yields CSARQGQMGNTIYF.

The CDR3 region has the DNA TGTGCCAGCAGCACTTGGACAGAAACTCAAGGCTACACCTTC. Translated: CASSTWTETQGYTF. The gene calls are TRBV7-9 and TRBJ1-2; the D gene is possibly TRBD1 (6 bases). V lost 5 bases, J lost 8 bases, and 18 bases lay in between. This CDR3 region has 14 residues. Germline-derived CDR1 and CDR2 are SEHNR and FQNEAQ (reference sequence).

The CDR3 sequence is CASGLAKNIQYF. The CDR3 nucleotides are TGTGCCAGCGGGCTAGCCAAAAACATTCAGTACTTC. The chain carries TRBV12-3 or TRBV12-4 and TRBJ2-4; no clear D gene. The CDR3 runs 12 residues. Trimming pared 8 bases from V and 0 bases from J, leaving 5 bases between.

This clonotype was detected ten times or more. The chain employs TRBV12-3 or TRBV12-4 and TRBJ1-5, with unresolved D. V gave up 5 bases and J gave up 3 bases, with 8 bases separating them. This CDR3 is 13 amino acids long. The CDR3 region is CASSPPFNQPQHF. The CDR3 DNA sequence: TGTGCCAGCAGTCCTCCGTTCAATCAGCCCCAGCATTTT.

This clonotype was picked up a small number of times. The V gene is TRBV28, the J gene TRBJ2-7, with 9 bases aligning to TRBD2. V lost 7 bases, J lost 1 base, and 2 bases stayed unmatched. The CDR3 spans 13 residues. Germline V gives CDR1 MDHEN, CDR2 SYDVKM. The CDR3 protein is CASMTSGSYEQYF. CDR3 nucleotide sequence: TGTGCCAGCATGACTAGCGGTTCCTACGAGCAGTACTTC.

V usage is TRBV19 and J usage is TRBJ1-5, with 7 bases aligning to TRBD1. V gave up 0 bases and J gave up 4 bases; unmatched junction bases: 3. The CDR3 runs to 15 residues. Germline assignment: CDR1 LNHDA and CDR2 SQIVND (reference sequence). As DNA, the CDR3 is TGTGCCAGTAGTATAGAAGGGACAGTTAATCAGCCCCAGCATTTT. Protein sequence: CASSIEGTVNQPQHF.

There are many counts of this clonotype. J is TRBJ1-5 and V is TRBV7-3; no clear D. The CDR3 is made up of 12 amino acids. V was trimmed by 10 bases and J by 0 bases, leaving 7 bases between them. Germline loops: CDR1 SGHTA, CDR2 FQGTGA. The chain's CDR3 is CAIPISNQPQHF. CDR3 in DNA: TGTGCCATCCCCATTAGCAATCAGCCCCAGCATTTT.

This clonotype occurred many times. V gene TRBV2 combines with J gene TRBJ1-1; TRBD1 matches 7 bases. V lost 8 bases, J lost 0 bases, and 3 bases stayed unmatched. The length of the CDR3 is 13 residues. Per the germline V gene, CDR1 is SNHLY and CDR2 is FYNNEI. CDR3 amino acids: CASEGQMNTEAFF. CDR3 nucleotide sequence: TGTGCCAGCGAGGGACAGATGAACACTGAAGCTTTCTTT.

As concerns this clonotype: A much larger clone is a single base away; this may be a read error. No conserved phenylalanine or tryptophan is present at the end of the CDR3, so a read error is the likely explanation. The genes are TRBV11-2 and TRBJ1-2; D perhaps matches TRBD1 (6 bases). CDR1 and CDR2 (germline): SGHAT, FQNNGV. Trimming stripped 4 bases from V and 3 bases from J, with 15 bases between. The CDR3 loop spans 15 amino acids. The CDR3 spells CASSSIRGLDYGYTL. The CDR3 DNA reads as TGTGCCAGCAGCTCTATCCGGGGGCTCGACTATGGCTACACCCTC.

As concerns this clonotype: This sequence may be a read error, since a much larger clone differs from it by one base. This chain joins TRBV2 and TRBJ2-6, with D hard to call. V was cut by 7 bases and J by 0 bases, with 13 bases left in between. Germline values: CDR1 SNHLY, CDR2 FYNNEI. The CDR3 loop spans 16 amino acids. The CDR3 loop reads CASTLLWDSGANVLTF. The CDR3 DNA sequence: TGTGCCAGCACCCTTCTATGGGACTCTGGGGCCAACGTCCTGACTTTC.

This clonotype has more than one count but fewer than ten. The chain combines TRBV7-9 with TRBJ1-5; D is uncertain. The germline CDR1 and CDR2 sequences are SEHNR and FQNEAQ (reference sequence). This CDR3 region has 12 residues. V dropped 5 bases and J dropped 7 bases, with 9 bases sitting between them. The CDR3 loop is CASSPGKQPQHF. CDR3 sequence (DNA): TGTGCCAGCAGCCCGGGTAAGCAGCCCCAGCATTTT. The variable domain in full, with the rest retrieved from reference TRBV7-9 and TRBJ1-5, is DTGVSQNPRHKITKRGQNVTFRCDPISEHNRLYWYRQTLGQGPEFLTYFQNEAQLEKSRLLSDRFSAERPKGSFSTLEIQRTEQGDSAMYLCASSPGKQPQHFGDGTRLSIL.

Only a few counts were recorded for this clonotype. This rearrangement joins TRBV29-1 to TRBJ1-5, with D possibly matching TRBD1 (5 bases). The CDR3 extends over 13 amino acids. V was pared by 4 bases and J by 2 bases, with 9 bases between. Germline V gene lookup returns CDR1 SQVTM and CDR2 ANQGSEA. The CDR3 region has the DNA TGCAGCGTTGGGGCAGGGCGCAATCAGCCCCAGCATTTT. Protein: CSVGAGRNQPQHF.

There are many counts of this clonotype. V and J are TRBV12-3 or TRBV12-4 and TRBJ2-6; TRBD2 matches 7 bases. V trimming: 1 base; J trimming: 0 bases; junction bases outside the gene matches: 6. The CDR3 runs to 18 residues. Here the CDR3 reads CASSLVREQRSGANVLTF. The CDR3 coding sequence is TGTGCCAGCAGTTTAGTGCGGGAGCAACGCTCTGGGGCCAACGTCCTGACTTTC.

This clonotype was counted a few times. This chain connects TRBV20-1 to TRBJ2-7; TRBD2 matches at 7 bases. The CDR3 totals 16 residues. Germline V gene lookup returns CDR1 DFQATT and CDR2 SNEGSKA (reference sequence). V shed 0 bases, J shed 4 bases, and the junction held 12 bases outside the gene matches. CDR3: CSAREARLASLYEQYF. The CDR3 nucleotides read TGCAGTGCTAGAGAGGCCCGACTAGCTAGCTTGTACGAGCAGTACTTC.

In its sample, this clonotype was seen a few times. CDR3 residues: CSVPHMATYGYTF. DNA for the CDR3: TGCAGCGTCCCTCACATGGCCACTTATGGCTACACCTTC. The V gene is TRBV29-1, the J gene TRBJ1-2; D is unclear. Trimming removed 6 bases at V and 5 bases at J, with 16 bases between. The CDR3 contains 13 residues. Germline V gene data show CDR1 as SQVTM and CDR2 as ANQGSEA. The whole variable domain, remainder taken from reference TRBV29-1 and TRBJ1-2, is SAVISQKPSRDICQRGTSLTIQCQVDSQVTMMFWYRQQPGQSLTLIATANQGSEATYESGFVIDKFPISRPNLTFSTLTVSNMSPEDSSIYLCSVPHMATYGYTFGSGTRLTVV.

This clonotype appeared many times. J is TRBJ1-5 and V is TRBV6-5; no definite D call. This CDR3 comprises 15 residues. CDR1 MNHEY and CDR2 SVGAGI come from the germline V gene. The V end was cut by 0 bases, the J end by 0 bases, with 6 bases between. DNA for the CDR3: TGTGCCAGCAGTTACTCTGAGGATAGCAATCAGCCCCAGCATTTT. Amino acid sequence: CASSYSEDSNQPQHF.